This is a list of T cell receptor beta chains from one sample in a study of T cells in Graves' hyperthyroidism and ophthalmopathy. MiXCR, run by TCRdb on the multiplex PCR reads, gives a single entry per CDR3 protein. The sample holds roughly 500,000 distinct CDR3 sequences, more than 45% seen once. Sequencing input: peripheral blood or thyroid tissue (not recorded which). The receptors were gathered from an adult woman with Graves' disease, either hyperthyroidism or ophthalmopathy (not recorded which). The CDR3 runs from the conserved cysteine through the conserved F or W. D genes are given only for firm matches. Rows may omit the clone size; those that give it use once, few, many or a size class.

D gene	clone size	V gene	J gene	CDR3 protein	CDR3 DNA
.	many	TRBV19	TRBJ1-5	CASSIMVGGSNQPQHF	TGTGCCAGTAGTATAATGGTAGGGGGAAGCAATCAGCCCCAGCATTTT
.	few	TRBV29-1	TRBJ2-5	CSVEGTQYF	TGCAGCGTTGAGGGGACCCAGTACTTC
.	many	TRBV6-5	TRBJ2-2	CASSYSGGGGGELFF	TGTGCCAGCAGTTACTCGGGAGGGGGCGGCGGGGAGCTGTTTTTT
.	few	TRBV12-3/TRBV12-4	TRBJ1-1	CASRVGLNTEAFF	TGTGCCAGCAGGGTTGGTCTGAACACTGAAGCTTTCTTT
.	.	TRBV10-1	TRBJ2-2	CASSEGGLFF	TGCGCCAGCAGTGAGGGGGGGCTGTTTTTT
TRBD2	many	TRBV15	TRBJ2-5	CATSNLSGSYLVAQYF	TGTGCCACCAGCAATCTTAGCGGGAGCTATTTGGTGGCCCAGTACTTC
.	.	TRBV29-1	TRBJ1-2	CSAQSGPAGGYTF	TGCAGCGCCCAGTCCGGGCCCGCCGGGGGCTACACCTTC
.	many	TRBV6-1	TRBJ2-7	CASSEAYSGEQYF	TGTGCCAGCAGTGAAGCATACAGTGGCGAGCAGTACTTC
.	.	TRBV9	TRBJ1-1	CASSPTRSGNTEAFF	TGTGCCAGCAGCCCGACCCGGTCTGGGAACACTGAAGCTTTCTTT
.	many	TRBV12-3/TRBV12-4	TRBJ1-2	CASSPRGVDGYTF	TGTGCCAGCAGTCCTAGGGGGGTTGATGGCTACACCTTC
TRBD2	.	TRBV6-5	TRBJ2-7	CASSISGHEQYF	TGTGCCAGCAGTATTAGCGGGCACGAGCAGTACTTC
TRBD1	many	TRBV7-2	TRBJ2-7	CASSLAGTAEEEQYF	TGTGCCAGCAGCTTGGCCGGGACAGCCGAGGAGGAGCAGTACTTC
.	.	TRBV7-8	TRBJ2-5	CASSGGTAYIQETQYF	TGTGCCAGCAGCGGGGGGACAGCATATATCCAAGAGACCCAGTACTTC
TRBD1	.	TRBV5-1	TRBJ1-1	CASSLAQGATEAFF	TGCGCCAGCAGCTTGGCCCAGGGGGCTACTGAAGCTTTCTTT
TRBD1	.	TRBV12-3/TRBV12-4	TRBJ1-1	CASSPRTGNLGWAFF	TGTGCCAGCAGTCCCCGGACAGGCAATCTGGGCTGGGCTTTCTTT